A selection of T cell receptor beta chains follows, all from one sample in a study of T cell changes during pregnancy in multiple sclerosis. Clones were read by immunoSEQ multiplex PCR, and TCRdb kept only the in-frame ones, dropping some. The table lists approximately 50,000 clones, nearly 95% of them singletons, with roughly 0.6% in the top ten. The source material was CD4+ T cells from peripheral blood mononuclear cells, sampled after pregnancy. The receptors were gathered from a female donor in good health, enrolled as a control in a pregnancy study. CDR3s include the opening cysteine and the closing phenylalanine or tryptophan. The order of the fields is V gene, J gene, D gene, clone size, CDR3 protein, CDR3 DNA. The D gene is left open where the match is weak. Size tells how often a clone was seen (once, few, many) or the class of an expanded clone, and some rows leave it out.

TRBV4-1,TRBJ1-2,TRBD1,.,CASSQGTAENYGYTF,TGCGCCAGCAGCCAGGGGACAGCAGAAAACTATGGCTACACCTTC
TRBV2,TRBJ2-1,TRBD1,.,CASSLDRVVNEQFF,TGTGCCAGCAGTTTGGACAGGGTGGTCAATGAGCAGTTCTTC
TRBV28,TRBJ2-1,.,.,CASEAGPYNEQFF,TGTGCCAGCGAGGCGGGTCCCTACAATGAGCAGTTCTTC
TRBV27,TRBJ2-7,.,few,CASSSQGSYDEQYF,TGTGCCAGCAGTTCACAGGGCAGTTATGACGAGCAGTACTTC
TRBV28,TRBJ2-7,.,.,CASRTPSVGEQYF,TGTGCCAGCCGAACCCCCAGCGTCGGCGAGCAGTACTTC
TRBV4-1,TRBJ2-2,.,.,CASSQGSLWVQGNTGELFF,TGCGCCAGCAGCCAAGGCAGTCTTTGGGTGCAGGGGAACACCGGGGAGCTGTTTTTT
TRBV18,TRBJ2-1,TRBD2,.,CASSAMREGHYEQFF,TGTGCCAGCTCAGCTATGCGGGAGGGCCACTATGAGCAGTTCTTC
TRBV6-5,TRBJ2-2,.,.,CASSYSGGTGELFF,TGTGCCAGCAGTTACTCCGGGGGCACCGGGGAGCTGTTTTTT
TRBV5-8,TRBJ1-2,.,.,CASLILTEYLGYTF,TGTGCCAGCTTGATTTTAACAGAATACTTAGGCTACACCTTC
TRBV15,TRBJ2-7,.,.,CATSRRDKPYEQYF,TGTGCCACCAGCAGAAGGGACAAGCCCTACGAGCAGTACTTC
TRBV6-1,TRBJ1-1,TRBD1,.,CASSHLTGGSGKAFF,TGTGCCAGCAGTCACTTGACAGGGGGATCTGGGAAAGCTTTCTTT
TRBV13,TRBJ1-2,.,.,CASSLGPGYYGYTF,TGTGCCAGCAGCTTAGGTCCGGGATACTATGGCTACACCTTC
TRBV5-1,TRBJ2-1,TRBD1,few,CASSNGQGAGNEQFF,TGCGCCAGCAGCAACGGACAGGGGGCGGGAAATGAGCAGTTCTTC
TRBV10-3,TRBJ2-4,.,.,CAISESGVILAKNIQYF,TGTGCCATCAGTGAGTCAGGGGTTATACTAGCCAAAAACATTCAGTACTTC
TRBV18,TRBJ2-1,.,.,CASSPTSDEQFF,TGTGCCAGCTCACCTACAAGTGATGAGCAGTTCTTC
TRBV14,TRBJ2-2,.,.,CASSHQNTGELFF,TGTGCCAGCAGCCATCAGAACACCGGGGAGCTGTTTTTT
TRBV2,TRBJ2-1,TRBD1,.,CASSETGSSYNEQFF,TGTGCCAGCAGTGAGACAGGGAGCTCCTACAATGAGCAGTTCTTC
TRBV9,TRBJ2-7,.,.,CASSVGQGRGEQYF,TGTGCCAGCAGCGTAGGCCAGGGGAGGGGGGAGCAGTACTTC
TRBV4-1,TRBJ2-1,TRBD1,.,CASSQDIGTGRFEQFF,TGCGCCAGCAGCCAAGATATTGGGACAGGGAGGTTTGAGCAGTTCTTC
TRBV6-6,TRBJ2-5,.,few,CASSWSQETQYF,TGTGCCAGCAGTTGGAGTCAAGAGACCCAGTACTTC
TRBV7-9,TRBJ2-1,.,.,CASSLAGGQANEQFF,TGTGCCAGCAGCTTAGCGGGGGGGCAGGCCAATGAGCAGTTCTTC
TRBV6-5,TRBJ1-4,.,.,CASRPQGSNEKLFF,TGTGCCAGCAGACCCCAGGGTTCTAATGAAAAACTGTTTTTT
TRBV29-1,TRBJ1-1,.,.,CSVEVTGMNTEAFF,TGCAGCGTTGAAGTGACAGGTATGAACACTGAAGCTTTCTTT
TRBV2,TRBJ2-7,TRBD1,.,CASSGDRGYEQYF,TGTGCCAGCAGCGGGGACAGGGGCTACGAGCAGTACTTC
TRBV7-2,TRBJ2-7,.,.,CASSTTSSPSYEQYF,TGTGCCAGCAGCACTACTAGCAGTCCCTCCTACGAGCAGTACTTC
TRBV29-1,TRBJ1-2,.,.,CSVPRTEANYGYTF,TGCAGCGTCCCAAGGACAGAAGCTAACTATGGCTACACCTTC
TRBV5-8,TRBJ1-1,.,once,CASSFVQGAFF,TGTGCCAGCAGCTTTGTTCAGGGGGCTTTCTTT
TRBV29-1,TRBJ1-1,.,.,CSVVLRNTEAFF,TGCAGCGTTGTTCTGCGGAACACTGAAGCTTTCTTT
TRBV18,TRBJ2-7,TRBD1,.,CASSSTQTGKSYEQYF,TGTGCCAGCTCTTCCACCCAGACAGGGAAGTCCTACGAGCAGTACTTC
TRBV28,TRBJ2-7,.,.,CASSQTGTYEQYF,TGTGCCAGCAGTCAGACGGGAACCTACGAGCAGTACTTC
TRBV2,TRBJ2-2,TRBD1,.,CASSDRGPGGELFF,TGTGCCAGCAGTGACAGGGGGCCGGGCGGGGAGCTGTTTTTT
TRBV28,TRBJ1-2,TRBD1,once,CASSLADRAGARTGYTF,TGTGCCAGCAGTTTGGCGGACAGGGCAGGAGCGAGGACCGGCTACACCTTC
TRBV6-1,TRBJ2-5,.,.,CASSELRGPQETQYF,TGTGCCAGCAGTGAACTAAGGGGCCCCCAAGAGACCCAGTACTTC